This T cell receptor (beta chain) was sequenced for a study of T cell repertoires in cytomegalovirus infection. Study information: HLA-C-restricted CMV epitopes, recently identified, and well-studied HLA-B-restricted ones were used by the study.

Notes on the study in general: Summed public TCR beta family frequency identified CMV carriers bearing the relevant HLA.

As for this clonotype: The antigen remains undetermined.

The CDR3 is 15 amino acids. The V gene lost 5 bases and the J gene lost 2 bases, with 12 bases spanning the gap. Germline V CDR1 and CDR2: SGHVS, FNYEAQ. TCRdb fed the reads into MiXCR, producing one record per CDR3 protein. The sample includes approximately 730,000 distinct CDR3 sequences, 25% to 30% of them seen just once. The sample here was cultured CD8+ T cells from PBMCs, taken from culture after CMV antigen stimulation. The J gene is TRBJ1-4, the V gene TRBV7-6; D not resolved. This clonotype was obtained from a human donor in good health (CMV status not recorded). Some clones in this sample may be carry-over from other donors' samples. The CDR3 sequence is CASSVGGYTNEKLFF. In nucleotides, the CDR3 is TGTGCCAGCAGCGTCGGAGGGTACACTAATGAAAAACTGTTTTTT.